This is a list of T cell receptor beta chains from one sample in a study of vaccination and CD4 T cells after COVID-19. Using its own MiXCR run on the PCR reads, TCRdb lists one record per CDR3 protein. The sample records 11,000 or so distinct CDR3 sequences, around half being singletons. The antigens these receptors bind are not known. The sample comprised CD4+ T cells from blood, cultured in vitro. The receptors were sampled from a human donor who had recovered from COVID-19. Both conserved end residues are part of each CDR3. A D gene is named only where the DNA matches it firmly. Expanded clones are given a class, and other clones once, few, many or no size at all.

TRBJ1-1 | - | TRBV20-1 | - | TGCAAGACACACCGGCCGGACACTGAAGCTTTCTTT | CKTHRPDTEAFF
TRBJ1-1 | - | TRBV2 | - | TGTGCCAGCATCGGGGTCGGACGGCGACTCATGAACACTGAAGCTTTCTTT | CASIGVGRRLMNTEAFF
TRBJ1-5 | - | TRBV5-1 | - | TGCGCCAGCAGCTTGGGGACAGACAGTCAGGCGAATCAGCCCCAGCATTTT | CASSLGTDSQANQPQHF
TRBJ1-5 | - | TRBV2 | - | TGTGCCAGCAGTGAATCATTTGGAAATCAGCCCCAGCATTTT | CASSESFGNQPQHF
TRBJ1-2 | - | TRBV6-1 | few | TGTGCCAGCAGTGATCGGGGCCAGAAAGCGGTCTATGGCTACACCTTC | CASSDRGQKAVYGYTF
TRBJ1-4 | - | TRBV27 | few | TGTGCCAGCAGTTTATATGGGGGGCGTAATGAAAAACTGTTTTTT | CASSLYGGRNEKLFF
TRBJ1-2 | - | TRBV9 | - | TGTGCCAGCAGCGTAACCTCCAGGGGAATCTATGGCTACACCTTC | CASSVTSRGIYGYTF
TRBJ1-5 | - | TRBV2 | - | TGTGCCAGCAGTGAAGCGGTTTCCGGTGGGCCCCAGCATTTT | CASSEAVSGGPQHF
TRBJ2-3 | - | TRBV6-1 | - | TGTGCCAGTTCAGGGACGACAGATACGCAGTATTTT | CASSGTTDTQYF
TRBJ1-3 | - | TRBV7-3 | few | TGTGCCAGCAGCCCCCTAAGGTCCCCGTTAGGGGCTGGAAACACCATATATTTT | CASSPLRSPLGAGNTIYF
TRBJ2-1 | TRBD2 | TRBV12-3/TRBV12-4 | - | TGTGCCAGCAGGTCCCCAGGGACTACCCCGGACAATGAGCAGTTCTTC | CASRSPGTTPDNEQFF
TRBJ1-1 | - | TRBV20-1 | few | TGCAGTGCGCCACCACCGGGCTGGAACACTGAAGCTTTCTTT | CSAPPPGWNTEAFF
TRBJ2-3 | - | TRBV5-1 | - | TGCGCCAGCAGCTTGGCCTGGGCGGGGACAGATACGCAGTATTTT | CASSLAWAGTDTQYF
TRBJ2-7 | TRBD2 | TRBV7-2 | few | TGTGCCAGCAGCTTAGTAGCTAGCGGCCTAACCTACGAGCAGTACTTC | CASSLVASGLTYEQYF
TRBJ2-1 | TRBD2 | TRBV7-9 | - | TGTGCCAGCAGCTTAGTACTAGCGGGGAACAATGAGCAGTTCTTC | CASSLVLAGNNEQFF
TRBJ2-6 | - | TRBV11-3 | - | TGTGCCAGCAGCCCTGGGGGCGGGGCCAACGTCCTGACTTTC | CASSPGGGANVLTF
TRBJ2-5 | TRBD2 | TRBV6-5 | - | TGTGCCAGCAGTTACTCAGCCGGCGGGAGGGCCGGGGAGACCCAGTACTTC | CASSYSAGGRAGETQYF
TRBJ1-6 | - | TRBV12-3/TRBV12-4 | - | TGTGCCAGCACCCCGACAGGCTTAGGGTCACCCCTCCACTTT | CASTPTGLGSPLHF
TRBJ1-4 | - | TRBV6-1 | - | TGTGCCAGCAGTATAAGCCGGGCAAGACTGAATAATGAAAAACTGTTTTTT | CASSISRARLNNEKLFF
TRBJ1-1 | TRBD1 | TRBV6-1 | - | TGTGCCAGCAGTAAAAATGAGGGGGCTCTGGACACTGAAGCTTTCTTT | CASSKNEGALDTEAFF
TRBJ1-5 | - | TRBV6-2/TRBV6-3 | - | TGTGCCAGCAAAACTGGACGGCGGGCCAATCAGCCCCAGCATTTT | CASKTGRRANQPQHF
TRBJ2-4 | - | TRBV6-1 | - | TGTGCCAGCAGGGGCGGGAGTCGACAGGGTTATGTCGGCATTCAGTACTTC | CASRGGSRQGYVGIQYF